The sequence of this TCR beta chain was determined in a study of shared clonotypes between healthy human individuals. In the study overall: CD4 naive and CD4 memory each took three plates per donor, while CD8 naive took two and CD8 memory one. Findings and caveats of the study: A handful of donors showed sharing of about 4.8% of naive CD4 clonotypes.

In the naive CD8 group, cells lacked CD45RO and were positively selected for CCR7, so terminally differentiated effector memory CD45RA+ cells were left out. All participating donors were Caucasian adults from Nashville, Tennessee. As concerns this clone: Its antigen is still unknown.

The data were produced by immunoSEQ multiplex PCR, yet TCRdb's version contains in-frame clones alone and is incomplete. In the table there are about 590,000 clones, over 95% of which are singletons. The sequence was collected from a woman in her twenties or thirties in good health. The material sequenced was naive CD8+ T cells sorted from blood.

Written as DNA, the CDR3 is TGTGCCAGCAGTGATTCACCAGGGGGACACACCATATATTTT. Translated, it gives CASSDSPGGHTIYF. The rearrangement links TRBV25-1 to TRBJ1-3; 7 bases align to TRBD1. Germline V gene sequence: CDR1 MGHDK, CDR2 SYGVNS. This CDR3 comprises 14 residues. V trimming: 3 bases; J trimming: 8 bases; junction bases outside the gene matches: 7.